A selection of T cell receptor beta chains follows, all from one sample in a study of T cell responses to AZD1222 COVID-19 vaccine. Generated by immunoSEQ multiplex PCR, the TCRdb table keeps only in-frame clones and is missing some. The sample lists some 180,000 clones; just over 90% were seen once. Sequenced here: peripheral blood, sampled 28 days after the second AZD1222 dose. These receptors were obtained from an adult who received the AZD1222 COVID-19 vaccine. Both conserved end residues are part of each CDR3. The D gene is left open where the match is weak. Clone size, where shown, is once, few, many, or a class for clones that have expanded.

d_gene	len	v_gene	abundance	j_gene	CDR3nt	CDR3aa
NA	13	TRBV12-3/TRBV12-4	NA	TRBJ1-4	TGTGCCAGCAGCATATACACTAATGAAAAACTGTTTTTT	CASSIYTNEKLFF
NA	15	TRBV7-8	NA	TRBJ1-1	TGTGCCAGCAGCGGTAGCAGGACCCGGAACACTGAAGCTTTCTTT	CASSGSRTRNTEAFF
NA	13	TRBV18	NA	TRBJ2-5	TGTGCCAGCGGTAGGGGCAGGGAAGAGACCCAGTACTTC	CASGRGREETQYF
NA	14	TRBV9	NA	TRBJ1-3	TGTGCCAGCAGCGCGACGGCCTCTGGAAACACCATATATTTT	CASSATASGNTIYF
TRBD2	17	TRBV19	NA	TRBJ2-1	TGTGCCAGTAGTCGACTAGCGGGAGCCTCTCTTCGGAATGAGCAGTTCTTC	CASSRLAGASLRNEQFF
NA	15	TRBV2	NA	TRBJ2-6	TGTGCCAGCAGTAAGCAGCTTTCTGGGGCCAACGTCCTGACTTTC	CASSKQLSGANVLTF
TRBD2	17	TRBV6-2/TRBV6-3	NA	TRBJ2-5	TGTGCCAGCACCCCAGGATTTCTAGCGGGGGTCCAAGAGACCCAGTACTTC	CASTPGFLAGVQETQYF
NA	11	TRBV10-2	NA	TRBJ1-6	TGCGCCAGCAGTGAGAGGACAGCACTCCACTTT	CASSERTALHF
NA	13	TRBV6-6	NA	TRBJ1-4	TGTGCCAGCAGTAGGACCGGGAATGAAAAACTGTTTTTT	CASSRTGNEKLFF
TRBD1	16	TRBV10-1	NA	TRBJ1-1	TGCGCCAGCAGTGAGGGAACAGGGGGCTGGGGCACTGAAGCTTTCTTT	CASSEGTGGWGTEAFF
NA	12	TRBV15	NA	TRBJ1-4	TGTGCCACCAGCCGGGACGGATATCAACTGTTTTTT	CATSRDGYQLFF
TRBD1	13	TRBV29-1	NA	TRBJ2-5	TGCAGCGTAGATCCGGGACAGGGACAGACCCAGTACTTC	CSVDPGQGQTQYF
TRBD1	14	TRBV19	NA	TRBJ1-2	TGTGCCAGTAGTGACCTCAGGGGGCCCTATGGCTACACCTTC	CASSDLRGPYGYTF
NA	12	TRBV29-1	NA	TRBJ1-1	TGCAGCGTTGAAGATGCAGTCAGTGAAGCTTTCTTT	CSVEDAVSEAFF
TRBD1	14	TRBV7-6	NA	TRBJ1-1	TGTGCCAGCAGCGCTAACAGGGGAAACACTGAAGCTTTCTTT	CASSANRGNTEAFF
NA	14	TRBV7-6	NA	TRBJ2-5	TGTGCCAGCAGCTTACAGGAGGGGCGGGAGACCCAGTACTTC	CASSLQEGRETQYF
NA	14	TRBV19	NA	TRBJ2-7	TGTGCCAGTAGTTTCGGGGGGCAGTTCTACGAGCAGTACTTC	CASSFGGQFYEQYF
TRBD1	18	TRBV11-2	NA	TRBJ1-1	TGTGCCAGCAGCCCAATGGGACAGGCCCTTCCCCCTAACACTGAAGCTTTCTTT	CASSPMGQALPPNTEAFF
NA	13	TRBV4-2	few	TRBJ2-1	TGTGCCAGCAGCCAAGATCGGGGTCAGGAGCAGTTCTTC	CASSQDRGQEQFF
TRBD1	17	TRBV7-9	NA	TRBJ1-1	TGTGCCAGCAGTTCGACCCAAAACAGGGGGCGAAGGAATGAAGCTTTCTTT	CASSSTQNRGRRNEAFF
NA	16	TRBV2	NA	TRBJ1-5	TGTGCCAGCAGTGATGGGGGGGGAGGTAGCAATCAGCCCCAGCATTTT	CASSDGGGGSNQPQHF
TRBD1	12	TRBV29-1	few	TRBJ2-7	TGCAGCGTCGCGGGACAGGGGGACGAGCAGTACTTC	CSVAGQGDEQYF
TRBD1	15	TRBV5-1	NA	TRBJ1-3	TGCGCCAGCAGCTTATCCGGACAGGGGCGAAACACCATATATTTT	CASSLSGQGRNTIYF
NA	18	TRBV7-2	NA	TRBJ2-4	TGTGCCAGCAGCTCCCTCCCCCCGGGGGCTAGGGCCAAAAACATTCAGTACTTC	CASSSLPPGARAKNIQYF
NA	13	TRBV2	few	TRBJ1-5	TGTGCCAGCAATGGACAGCCTAATCAGCCCCAGCATTTT	CASNGQPNQPQHF
NA	13	TRBV5-1	few	TRBJ2-1	TGCGCCAGCAGCGGGGGGGACAGCAATGAGCAGTTCTTC	CASSGGDSNEQFF
TRBD1	14	TRBV5-5	NA	TRBJ1-1	TGTGCCAGCAGCCCCGCAAACGACAGGGGGGAAGCTTTCTTT	CASSPANDRGEAFF
TRBD1	14	TRBV12-5	NA	TRBJ2-2	TGTGCTAGTGGTTTGGCAGGGGGAACCGGGGAGCTGTTTTTT	CASGLAGGTGELFF
NA	16	TRBV6-5	once	TRBJ2-5	TGTGCCAGCAGTTACTCGAAGGTCCTCTCGTCGGGGACCCAGTACTTC	CASSYSKVLSSGTQYF
NA	12	TRBV5-6	NA	TRBJ2-7	TGTGCCAGCAGGGATACAGGGAACGAGCAGTACTTC	CASRDTGNEQYF
NA	13	TRBV7-9	few	TRBJ2-2	TGTGCCAGCAGCTTATTGAACACCGGGGAGCTGTTTTTT	CASSLLNTGELFF
NA	14	TRBV18	NA	TRBJ1-2	TGTGCCAGCTCTCCAAAATACTATGCGAATGGCTACACCTTC	CASSPKYYANGYTF
NA	13	TRBV12-3/TRBV12-4	NA	TRBJ2-2	TGTGCCAGCAGTTACGGGCGCACCGGGGAGCTGTTTTTT	CASSYGRTGELFF
TRBD2	18	TRBV30	NA	TRBJ2-2	TGTGCCTGGAGTTCCACCCGCCTAGCGGGGGGGCCAGCTGGGGAGCTGTTTTTT	CAWSSTRLAGGPAGELFF
NA	14	TRBV3-1/TRBV3-2	NA	TRBJ1-1	TGTGCCAGCTCCAACATAAACGGGGACACTGAAGCTTTCTTT	CASSNINGDTEAFF
NA	14	TRBV5-1	NA	TRBJ1-2	TGCGCCAGCAGCTTGGCCGAGGGCGCCTATGGCTACACCTTC	CASSLAEGAYGYTF
TRBD1	16	TRBV4-1	NA	TRBJ1-6	TGCGCCAGCAGCCAGGGCCGGGACAGGGTTTATTCACCCCTCCACTTT	CASSQGRDRVYSPLHF
NA	16	TRBV29-1	NA	TRBJ1-2	TGCAGCGTTGGAGATTTTGTGCGGGCCTTAGGGTATGGCTACACCTTC	CSVGDFVRALGYGYTF
TRBD2	14	TRBV27	NA	TRBJ2-1	TGTGCCAGCAGACAGCGGGGGGGCCCCAATGAGCAGTTCTTC	CASRQRGGPNEQFF
NA	15	TRBV6-2/TRBV6-3	NA	TRBJ1-2	TGTGCCAGCAGTTACTCGGTGGACGGACGTCGTGGCTACACCTTC	CASSYSVDGRRGYTF
TRBD2	14	TRBV2	NA	TRBJ2-7	TGTGCCAGCAGTGAACTGGTAGCGGGAGTTGAGCAGTACTTC	CASSELVAGVEQYF
TRBD1	17	TRBV13	NA	TRBJ2-1	TGTGCCAGCAGCTTAGGCCTACCGGGACAGGGTTACGGTGAGCAGTTCTTC	CASSLGLPGQGYGEQFF
NA	16	TRBV19	NA	TRBJ1-4	TGTGCCACCCAGATCCGGGGGTCGGACAATAATGAAAAACTGTTTTTT	CATQIRGSDNNEKLFF
NA	14	TRBV19	NA	TRBJ2-3	TGTGCCAGTAGCCCCTCAGGGACCCGAGATACGCAGTATTTT	CASSPSGTRDTQYF
NA	14	TRBV11-2	NA	TRBJ2-2	TGTGCCAGCAACCCCCAGAGGGGAACCGGGGAGCTGTTTTTT	CASNPQRGTGELFF
NA	13	TRBV27	NA	TRBJ1-2	TGTGCCAGCAGACACCACAGAGCTCCTGGCTACACCTTC	CASRHHRAPGYTF
TRBD1	16	TRBV5-1	NA	TRBJ1-1	TGCGCCAGCAGCTTGGCCCCCGGGACAGGGAACACTGAAGCTTTCTTT	CASSLAPGTGNTEAFF
NA	14	TRBV5-1	NA	TRBJ1-2	TGCGCCAGCAGCTTGGCCTCAGGTGTCTATGGCTACACCTTC	CASSLASGVYGYTF